This T cell receptor beta chain stems from a study of technical replicates of blood from a few donors. TCRdb's copy holds only in-frame clones and misses some; the assay was immunoSEQ multiplex PCR. Counted here are 13,000 to 15,000 clones, almost 85% occurring once; the ten biggest clones make up approximately 10%. Trimming left V 1 base short and J 2 bases short, with 12 bases between. This CDR3 is built from 16 residues. The germline gives CDR1 SEHNR, CDR2 FQNEAQ (reference sequence). The count of this clone is one. The V gene is TRBV7-9, the J gene TRBJ2-1, with D maybe TRBD1 (6 bases). Sequencing was done on a sample of PBMCs. The source is a human donor in good health. CDR3 sequence (DNA): TGTGCCAGCAGCTTAGGGGGAGCAGGGGCCTACAATGAGCAGTTCTTC. This gives the protein CASSLGGAGAYNEQFF. The entire variable domain, with the rest obtained from reference TRBV7-9 and TRBJ2-1, is as follows: DTGVSQNPRHKITKRGQNVTFRCDPISEHNRLYWYRQTLGQGPEFLTYFQNEAQLEKSRLLSDRFSAERPKGSFSTLEIQRTEQGDSAMYLCASSLGGAGAYNEQFFGPGTRLTVL.